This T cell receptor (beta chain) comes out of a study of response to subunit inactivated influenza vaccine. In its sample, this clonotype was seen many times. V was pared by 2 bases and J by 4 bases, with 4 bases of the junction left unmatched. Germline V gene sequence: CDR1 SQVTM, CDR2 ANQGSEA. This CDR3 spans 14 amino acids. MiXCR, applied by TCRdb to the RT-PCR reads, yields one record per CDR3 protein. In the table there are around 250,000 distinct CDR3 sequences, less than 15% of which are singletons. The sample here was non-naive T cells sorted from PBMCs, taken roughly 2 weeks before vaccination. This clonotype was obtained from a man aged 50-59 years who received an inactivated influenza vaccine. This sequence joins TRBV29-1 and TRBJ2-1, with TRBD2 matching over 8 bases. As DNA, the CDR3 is TGCAGCGTTGAAATAGCGGGGAATTACAATGAGCAGTTCTTC. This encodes CSVEIAGNYNEQFF.